The sequence of this T cell receptor beta chain was determined in a study of shared clonotypes between healthy human individuals. Using immunoSEQ multiplex PCR, the repertoire was profiled, and TCRdb retains in-frame clones only, with some absent. The sample shows about a million clones, under 80% of them seen only once. The sample was memory CD4+ T cells sorted from blood. Subset noted: CD45RA-negative fraction. The clonotype was recovered from a man aged 18 to 29 in good health.

Written as DNA, the CDR3 is TGCGCCAGCAGTTTCGGACAGGGGCGGACAGATACGCAGTATTTT. Protein sequence: CASSFGQGRTDTQYF. V gene TRBV5-1 combines with J gene TRBJ2-3, with TRBD1 identical over 9 bases. Germline values: CDR1 SGHRS, CDR2 YFSETQ. J gave up 3 bases and V 5 bases, and 7 bases lay outside the gene matches. The CDR3 totals 15 residues.